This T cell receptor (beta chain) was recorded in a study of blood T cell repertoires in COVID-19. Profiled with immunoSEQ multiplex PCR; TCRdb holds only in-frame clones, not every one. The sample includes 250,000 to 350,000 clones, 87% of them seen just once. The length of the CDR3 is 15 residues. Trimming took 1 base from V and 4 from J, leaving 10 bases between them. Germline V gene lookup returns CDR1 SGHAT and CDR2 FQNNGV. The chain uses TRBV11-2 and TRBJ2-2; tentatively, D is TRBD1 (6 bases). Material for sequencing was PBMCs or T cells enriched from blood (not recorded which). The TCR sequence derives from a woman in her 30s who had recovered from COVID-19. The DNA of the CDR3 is TGTGCCAGCAGCTTAGTAAGGGGGATCACCGGGGAGCTGTTTTTT. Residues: CASSLVRGITGELFF.